Following are 24 T cell receptor beta chains from one sample sequenced in a study of blood T cells in healthy people across ages (dated by TCRdb to about 2015). The protocol used for the library was 5' RACE. The sequencer was an Illumina HiSeq 2500. The second PCR ran for roughly 7 to 12 cycles and used a J-beta primer mix along with a sample-barcoded 5' primer. Through fastp at Q25 and MiXCR, TCRdb rebuilt clones from the public reads, retaining in-frame beta chains. Here each entry gathers all rows of one CDR3 protein and keeps the most common genes and DNA. This sample gives 700,000 to 1,000,000 distinct CDR3 sequences in total; approximately 48% of them show up just once. Clones ranked in the top ten supply under 20% of the sample. The sequencing input was blood. The receptors were gathered from a man in his 60s in good health.

The chain carries TRBV4-1 and TRBJ2-3; D might be TRBD2 (6 bases). From germline, CDR1 is MGHRA and CDR2 YSYEKL. CDR3 length equals 16 residues. Between the trimmed V and J ends, which lost 5 bases and 2 bases, there was a span of 17 bases. In DNA, the CDR3 is TGCGCCAGCAGCGTCGGGGGAATTACACACACAGATACGCAGTATTTT. Translating it yields CASSVGGITHTDTQYF.

This clonotype was detected only a few times. This sequence joins TRBV24-1 and TRBJ2-1; D remains ambiguous. The CDR3 extends over 14 amino acids. Trimming stripped 4 bases from V and 0 bases from J, with 6 bases between. In germline, CDR1 is KGHDR, CDR2 SFDVKD. CDR3 bases: TGTGCCACCAGTGACGGCGGCTCCTACAATGAGCAGTTCTTC. It is translated as CATSDGGSYNEQFF.

This sequence joins TRBV11-2 and TRBJ1-4; TRBD1 aligns across 9 bases. The CDR3 has 14 residues. J lost 7 bases, V lost 3 bases, and 3 bases had no gene match. CDR1 is SGHAT, CDR2 FQNNGV, per germline. This CDR3 is CASSFNRGREKLFF. The CDR3 DNA follows: TGTGCCAGCAGCTTCAACAGGGGGCGTGAAAAACTGTTTTTT.

The CDR3 sequence is CASSLGSGQYEQYF. CDR3 DNA: TGTGCCAGCAGCTTAGGGTCAGGGCAATACGAGCAGTACTTC. This sequence joins TRBV7-2 and TRBJ2-7; D might be TRBD1 (5 bases). CDR3 length: 14 residues. Germline assignment: CDR1 SGHTA and CDR2 FQGNSA. Trimming took 1 base from V and 4 from J, leaving 11 bases between them.

This clonotype was counted a few times. The chain links TRBV20-1 to TRBJ1-1, with D possibly being TRBD1 (5 bases). V was clipped by 3 bases and J by 5 bases, with 13 bases between them. Germline CDR1 is DFQATT and CDR2 is SNEGSKA (reference sequence). CDR3 length: 13 amino acids. DNA of the CDR3: TGCAGTGCTAGGCCTCAGGGAGAAACTGAAGCTTTCTTT. Its protein product is CSARPQGETEAFF.

The chain uses TRBV7-9 and TRBJ2-7; 8 bases match TRBD1. The CDR3 is made up of 15 amino acids. Trimming took 4 bases from V and 3 from J; bases not matched to a gene: 8. Germline-derived CDR1 and CDR2 are SEHNR and FQNEAQ (reference sequence). The CDR3 loop reads CASSSGQDVGYEQYF. The CDR3 DNA is TGTGCCAGCAGCTCGGGACAGGACGTCGGCTACGAGCAGTACTTC.

This rearrangement joins TRBV20-1 to TRBJ2-7, with D unresolved. Trimming took 5 bases from V and 1 from J, leaving 12 bases between them. This CDR3 spans 13 amino acids. Germline CDR1 reads DFQATT; CDR2 reads SNEGSKA (reference sequence). The CDR3 DNA reads TGCAGTGCTGATGGACCGAGGTCCTACGAGCAGTACTTC. It translates to CSADGPRSYEQYF.

The CDR3 DNA reads TGCAGCGTTGATGCAGGTATCAACACTGAAGCTTTCTTT. Encoded protein: CSVDAGINTEAFF. The V call is TRBV29-1, the J call TRBJ1-1; D not certain. Deletions cut 3 bases from V and 2 bases from J, with 10 bases between. This CDR3 comprises 13 residues. The germline gives CDR1 SQVTM, CDR2 ANQGSEA.

This clonotype was recorded a few times. The gene calls are TRBV28 and TRBJ2-7; no definite D call. The J call is uncertain, as TRBJ2-5 better fits the DNA end. The CDR3 is 14 residues long. Germline V gene sequence: CDR1 MDHEN, CDR2 SYDVKM. The CDR3 nucleotides are TGTGCCAGCAGTTTATTGGGTTCCGGGGAGACCCAGTACTTC. As protein: CASSLLGSGETQYF.

There are a few counts of this clonotype. The chain carries TRBV20-1 and TRBJ2-1, with 11 positions matching TRBD2. The V gene's germline CDR1 is DFQATT and CDR2 SNEGSKA (reference sequence). After removal of 3 bases from V and 5 bases from J, the junction contained 6 bases not matched to a gene. The CDR3 consists of 15 residues. DNA of the CDR3: TGCAGTGCTAGTGGTCTAGCGGGGGGCCACAATGAGCAGTTCTTC. Its translation is CSASGLAGGHNEQFF.

The chain has TRBV7-9 and TRBJ2-1; 11 nucleotides agree with TRBD2. CDR1 and CDR2 from the germline V gene are SEHNR and FQNEAQ (reference sequence). After removal of 4 bases from V and 11 bases from J, the junction contained 1 base not matched to a gene. The CDR3 extends over 12 amino acids. DNA of the CDR3: TGTGCCAGCAGCTCTAGCGGGGGGCAGCAGTTCTTC. Its translation is CASSSSGGQQFF.

This clonotype was detected a few times. V is TRBV12-3 or TRBV12-4 and J is TRBJ2-5; unclear D gene. The CDR3 contains 12 residues. V lost 2 bases, J lost 11 bases, and 12 bases lay in between. In DNA form, the CDR3 reads TGTGCCAGCAGTTTACTTGACGGCAAGCAGTACTTC. It translates to CASSLLDGKQYF.

This clonotype was counted a few times. The chain is built from TRBV12-3 or TRBV12-4 and TRBJ2-1; 15 bases match TRBD2. J gave up 2 bases and V 5 bases, and 4 bases lay outside the gene matches. The CDR3 runs to 17 residues. CDR3 loop: CASSPGTSGGPYNEQFF. CDR3 nucleotides: TGTGCCAGCAGTCCCGGGACTAGCGGGGGGCCCTACAATGAGCAGTTCTTC.

The chain couples TRBV5-1 to TRBJ2-7; D could derive from TRBD1 or TRBD2 (5 bases each). The CDR3 runs 14 residues. Deletions cut 2 bases from V and 3 bases from J, with 12 bases between. Germline CDR1 reads SGHRS; CDR2 reads YFSETQ. The CDR3: CASSFMGVGYEQYF. The CDR3 DNA reads as TGCGCCAGCAGCTTTATGGGGGTAGGCTACGAGCAGTACTTC. The full variable domain, in which reference TRBV5-1 and TRBJ2-7 provide the parts outside the CDR3, is KAGVTQTPRYLIKTRGQQVTLSCSPISGHRSVSWYQQTPGQGLQFLFEYFSETQRNKGNFPGRFSGRQFSNSRSEMNVSTLELGDSALYLCASSFMGVGYEQYFGPGTRLTVT.

In DNA, the CDR3 is TGTGCCAGCAGATACGTATATGGCTACACCTTC. It yields the protein CASRYVYGYTF. This chain joins TRBV6-2 or TRBV6-3 and TRBJ1-2; D unclear. CDR1 and CDR2 (germline): MNHEY, SVGEGT. There are 11 residues in the CDR3. With 6 bases removed from V and 5 bases from J, the gap between germline ends came to 7 bases.

The V gene is TRBV11-2, the J gene TRBJ2-1, with TRBD1 matching over 7 bases. The DNA end is a closer match to TRBJ2-7, so the J assignment may be wrong. This CDR3 region has 16 residues. The germline CDR1 and CDR2 sequences are SGHAT and FQNNGV. CDR3 loop: CASSDPGQSSYNEQYF. In DNA, the CDR3 is TGTGCCAGCAGCGATCCGGGACAGAGCTCCTACAATGAGCAGTACTTC.

The table lists this clonotype with a few counts. The chain is built from TRBV7-9 and TRBJ2-3; D is unresolved. CDR1 and CDR2 from the germline V gene are SEHNR and FQNEAQ (reference sequence). The CDR3 runs to 13 residues. The V end was cut by 5 bases, the J end by 1 base, with 7 bases between. The CDR3 sequence is CASSPDGTDTQYF. The CDR3 DNA reads TGTGCCAGCAGCCCGGACGGCACAGATACGCAGTATTTT.

This clonotype was detected a few times. The chain joins TRBV3-1 to TRBJ2-1; D remains unclear. Per germline, CDR1 LGHDT and CDR2 YNNKEL (reference sequence). The CDR3 is made up of 15 amino acids. V lost 4 bases and J lost 2, with 12 bases in between. This CDR3 reads CASSPPPSAYNEQFF. The DNA for the CDR3 is TGTGCCAGCAGCCCCCCACCATCGGCCTACAATGAGCAGTTCTTC.

The chain recombines TRBV12-3 or TRBV12-4 with TRBJ1-1; D ambiguous. Trimming took 6 bases from V and 0 from J, leaving 8 bases between them. This CDR3 has 13 amino acids. The CDR3 spells CASRSVMNTEAFF. The CDR3 coding sequence is TGTGCCAGCAGGTCCGTCATGAACACTGAAGCTTTCTTT.

The rearrangement joins TRBV5-5 to TRBJ1-1; perhaps TRBD1 as D (6 bases). This CDR3 region has 16 residues. V was trimmed by 4 bases and J by 0 bases, leaving 16 bases between them. The germline gives CDR1 SGHKS, CDR2 YYEKEE (reference sequence). The CDR3 nucleotides read TGTGCCAGCAGCCTATTTGGACAGTCAATGAACACTGAAGCTTTCTTT. This codes for CASSLFGQSMNTEAFF.

The chain links TRBV25-1 to TRBJ2-5, with a weak D call TRBD2 (6 bases). The germline gives CDR1 MGHDK, CDR2 SYGVNS. Deletions cut 1 base from V and 12 bases from J, with 12 bases between. The CDR3 totals 12 residues. CDR3 amino acids: CASSEWGEVEYF. CDR3 coding DNA: TGTGCCAGCAGTGAATGGGGGGAAGTGGAGTACTTC.

Regarding this clonotype: An end of the junction does not agree with germline; a read error may underlie this. The chain has TRBV28 and TRBJ1-5; TRBD1 might be the D (5 bases). The CDR3 runs to 17 residues. The germline V gene has CDR1 MDHEN and CDR2 SYDVKM. The CDR3 is CASSYALGAGSSQPQHF. The CDR3 coding sequence is TGTGCCAGCAGTTATGCTCTAGGGGCAGGGAGCAGTCAGCCCCAGCATTTT.

This clonotype was recorded at least ten times. The chain joins TRBV5-6 to TRBJ1-2, with D tentatively TRBD1 (5 bases). The CDR3 loop spans 15 amino acids. The germline V gene has CDR1 SGHDT and CDR2 YYEEEE. Trimming pared 4 bases from V and 6 bases from J, leaving 19 bases between. CDR3 region: CASSPSGQGRDGYTF. DNA for the CDR3: TGTGCCAGCAGCCCGTCGGGCCAGGGAAGGGATGGCTACACCTTC.

The chain uses TRBV30 and TRBJ1-2; 7 bases are a match to TRBD1. The ends lost 0 bases at V and 7 bases at J; junction bases unmatched: 5. CDR1 GTSNPN and CDR2 SVGIG come from the germline V gene (reference sequence). The CDR3 runs to 13 residues. CDR3 sequence reads: CAWSVRQGSGYTF. The CDR3 DNA sequence: TGTGCCTGGAGTGTAAGACAGGGCAGTGGCTACACCTTC.